This record looks at one T cell receptor (beta chain) sequence and its context. The entry originates in a study of blood T cell repertoires in COVID-19. The assay was immunoSEQ multiplex PCR, and TCRdb's table has in-frame clones only and misses some. This sample has tens of thousands of clones; about 80% occur once, and the top ten carry nearly 25%. Germline assignment: CDR1 SGDLS and CDR2 YYNGEE. This CDR3 has 16 residues. V lost 0 bases and J 4 bases, leaving 13 bases between the germline ends. Sequenced material: peripheral blood. This receptor was identified in a human donor with acute or convalescent COVID-19. The donor label of this sample is uncertain. V usage is TRBV9 and J usage is TRBJ2-2; tentatively, D is TRBD2 (6 bases). CDR3 protein: CASSVAGSRITGELFF. DNA for the CDR3: TGTGCCAGCAGCGTAGCCGGGAGTAGGATCACCGGGGAGCTGTTTTTT.